Listed here are 27 T cell receptor beta chains from one sample, sequenced in a study of vaccination effects on CD4 cells after COVID-19. Libraries were prepared by immunoSEQ multiplex PCR; TCRdb keeps only in-frame clonotypes and omits some of them. The sample records about 20,000 clones, roughly 72% being singletons. These receptors' antigens are unknown. Pools of viral peptides were used by the ViraFEST assay to expand antigen-specific CD4+ T cells ahead of sequencing. Subsequent to 10 days of culture, CD4+ T cells were isolated. Testing of the vaccine recipients showed negative nucleocapsid antibodies and no prior SARS-CoV-2 infection. Sample: CD4+ T cells from PBMCs cultured with HCoV-NL63 spike peptides, taken before COVID-19 vaccination. The receptors shown here come from a human donor who received a COVID-19 vaccine.

The gene calls are TRBV10-3 and TRBJ2-2; 9 bases line up with TRBD2. V dropped 7 bases and J dropped 1; count of bases not matched to a gene: 7. The CDR3 loop spans 16 amino acids. Germline V gene sequence: CDR1 ENHRY, CDR2 SYGVKD. The CDR3 here is CAINPGTSLNTGELFF. The CDR3 bases are TGTGCCATCAACCCCGGGACTAGCCTGAACACCGGGGAGCTGTTTTTT.

This clone was detected a few times. The gene calls are TRBV7-2 and TRBJ2-1, with D perhaps matching TRBD2 (6 bases). V gave up 1 base and J gave up 5 bases, with 15 bases separating them. CDR1 is SGHTA and CDR2 is FQGNSA in the germline V gene. The CDR3 totals 16 residues. The DNA for the CDR3 is TGTGCCAGCAGCTTAGTAGTCCTAGCGAGCAACAATGAGCAGTTCTTC. Its protein is CASSLVVLASNNEQFF.

The chain combines TRBV5-1 with TRBJ2-1, with TRBD2 matching 12 bases. The CDR3 covers 17 residues. In germline, CDR1 is SGHRS, CDR2 YFSETQ. Trimming took 0 bases from V and 8 from J; bases not matched to a gene: 9. The CDR3: CASSLGALAGGLHEQFF. CDR3 bases: TGCGCCAGCAGCTTGGGGGCTCTAGCGGGGGGGCTTCATGAGCAGTTCTTC.

The chain combines TRBV7-9 with TRBJ1-1, with D tentatively TRBD1 (6 bases). The CDR3 totals 14 residues. Per the germline V gene, CDR1 is SEHNR and CDR2 is FQNEAQ (reference sequence). Trimming cost V 2 bases and J 1 base, with 8 bases left between them. The CDR3 loop is CASSLLTGNTEAFF. Written as DNA, the CDR3 is TGTGCCAGCAGCTTATTGACAGGGAACACTGAAGCTTTCTTT.

This sequence joins TRBV4-2 and TRBJ2-4, with a possible D match to TRBD2 (5 bases). CDR1 LGHNA and CDR2 YNFKEQ come from the germline V gene. The length of the CDR3 is 18 residues. V was clipped by 0 bases and J by 1 base, with 16 bases between them. CDR3 DNA: TGTGCCAGCAGCCAAGAGGTGCGACTGAGGGTCGCCAAAAACATTCAGTACTTC. Protein sequence: CASSQEVRLRVAKNIQYF.

V usage is TRBV5-1 and J usage is TRBJ2-5; D is uncertain. The CDR3 spans 13 residues. Trimming took off 5 bases at V and 3 bases at J, with 11 bases between the two ends. From germline, CDR1 is SGHRS and CDR2 YFSETQ. The CDR3 sequence: CASSSGSEETQYF. Written as DNA, the CDR3 is TGCGCCAGCAGTTCAGGATCCGAAGAGACCCAGTACTTC.

The genes are TRBV5-4 and TRBJ2-1; TRBD2 matches 8 bases. V shed 0 bases, J shed 10 bases, and the junction held 0 bases outside the gene matches. The CDR3 contains 12 residues. Germline V CDR1 and CDR2: SGHNT, YYREEE (reference sequence). In nucleotides, the CDR3 is TGTGCCAGCAGCTTGGAGCGGGGGGAGCAGTTCTTC. The encoded protein is CASSLERGEQFF.

This chain joins TRBV9 and TRBJ1-6; 7 positions match TRBD1. CDR3 size: 15 residues. Trimming at V came to 4 bases and at J to 6 bases, leaving 7 bases not matched to a gene. Per the germline V gene, CDR1 is SGDLS and CDR2 is YYNGEE. Written as DNA, the CDR3 is TGTGCCAGCAGCACAGAAGGGACAGTTAATTCACCCCTCCACTTT. Residues: CASSTEGTVNSPLHF. Full variable domain (rest looked up from reference TRBV9 and TRBJ1-6): DSGVTQTPKHLITATGQRVTLRCSPRSGDLSVYWYQQSLDQGLQFLIQYYNGEERAKGNILERFSAQQFPDLHSELNLSSLELGDSALYFCASSTEGTVNSPLHFGNGTRLTVT.

This clone was counted between two and nine times. This chain connects TRBV15 to TRBJ1-2, with a possible D match to TRBD1 (5 bases). Germline V gives CDR1 LNHNV, CDR2 YYDKDF (reference sequence). The CDR3 length is 14 residues. V was pared by 8 bases and J by 3 bases, with 16 bases between. This CDR3 is CATRGEGKYYGYTF. The CDR3 bases are TGTGCCACCCGTGGGGAGGGGAAGTACTATGGCTACACCTTC. The complete variable domain, with remaining parts taken from reference TRBV15 and TRBJ1-2, reads DAMVIQNPRYQVTQFGKPVTLSCSQTLNHNVMYWYQQKSSQAPKLLFHYYDKDFNNEADTPDNFQSRRPNTSFCFLDIRSPGLGDTAMYLCATRGEGKYYGYTFGSGTRLTVV.

The chain carries TRBV9 and TRBJ2-3; D call uncertain. Germline lookup yields CDR1 SGDLS and CDR2 YYNGEE. V lost 0 bases to trimming and J lost 2 bases, with 10 bases between them. The CDR3 loop spans 15 amino acids. Written as DNA, the CDR3 is TGTGCCAGCAGCGTAGGTACGTTGGACACAGATACGCAGTATTTT. This codes for CASSVGTLDTDTQYF.

The chain links TRBV6-5 to TRBJ1-5; 9 nucleotides match TRBD1. The CDR3 covers 12 residues. V was clipped by 11 bases and J by 5 bases; unmatched bases: 4. Germline lookup yields CDR1 MNHEY and CDR2 SVGAGI. CDR3 sequence reads: CAGRTGDQPQHF. CDR3 in DNA: TGTGCCGGCCGGACAGGGGATCAGCCCCAGCATTTT.

The genes are TRBV3-1 (or the pseudogene TRBV3-2) and TRBJ1-2, with TRBD1 matching 8 bases. Unmatched junction bases numbered 6, after V lost 6 bases and J lost 6 bases. This CDR3 contains 13 residues. The germline V gene has CDR1 LGHDT and CDR2 YNNKEL (reference sequence). The CDR3 spells CASRNQGADGYTF. CDR3 DNA: TGTGCCAGCAGAAATCAGGGGGCGGATGGCTACACCTTC.

This clone was detected only a few times. V and J are TRBV18 and TRBJ2-7; no reliable D call. CDR1 KGHSH and CDR2 LQKENI come from the germline V gene. V was shortened by 8 bases and J by 0 bases, with 17 bases between the two germline ends. CDR3 size: 15 residues. DNA for the CDR3: TGTGCCAGCACCCCAAACGACGGTGCCTCCTACGAGCAGTACTTC. Its protein product is CASTPNDGASYEQYF.

The J gene is TRBJ1-6, the V gene TRBV10-3; D may be TRBD1 (5 bases). Trimming left V 0 bases short and J 9 bases short, with 12 bases between. CDR1 and CDR2 (germline): ENHRY, SYGVKD. The length of the CDR3 is 15 residues. Written as DNA, the CDR3 is TGTGCCATCAGTGAGTCGGGGGGTTTCGGTTCACCCCTCCACTTT. Encoded protein: CAISESGGFGSPLHF.

The chain joins TRBV6-6 to TRBJ2-3, with no clear D. Germline-derived CDR1 and CDR2 are MNHNY and SVGAGI (reference sequence). V lost 8 bases, J lost 0 bases, and 6 bases lay in between. This CDR3 has 12 amino acids. The CDR3 region has the DNA TGTGCCAGCCAGTATAGCACAGATACGCAGTATTTT. The encoded protein is CASQYSTDTQYF.

This clone appeared once. The J gene is TRBJ1-2, the V gene TRBV27, with a possible D match to TRBD1 (5 bases). The germline CDR1 and CDR2 sequences are MNHEY and SMNVEV (reference sequence). The V gene lost 5 bases and the J gene lost 3 bases, with 16 bases spanning the gap. CDR3 length equals 15 residues. The CDR3 DNA sequence: TGTGCCAGCAGTCTCCGGGACGGGGGGTACTATGGCTACACCTTC. Residues: CASSLRDGGYYGYTF.

This clone was counted between two and nine times. The chain has TRBV18 and TRBJ2-3; TRBD1 is a possible D gene (7 bases). The CDR3 covers 15 residues. V shed 3 bases and J shed 6 bases, with 16 bases lying between them. Germline CDR1 reads KGHSH; CDR2 reads LQKENI. The CDR3 DNA reads TGTGCCAGCTCACCCGGAGGGGGCACGATGGATACGCAGTATTTT. This codes for CASSPGGGTMDTQYF.

V gene TRBV19 combines with J gene TRBJ2-1; tentatively, D is TRBD2 (7 bases). Deletions cut 3 bases from V and 0 bases from J, with 12 bases between. Germline CDR1 is LNHDA and CDR2 is SQIVND (reference sequence). The CDR3 has 16 residues. DNA of the CDR3: TGTGCCAGTAGTATGGGGGGGCCAAGCTCCTACAATGAGCAGTTCTTC. It codes for CASSMGGPSSYNEQFF.

This clone was recorded only once. The chain has TRBV19 and TRBJ1-2, with D possibly matching TRBD1 (5 bases). V was trimmed by 8 bases and J by 3 bases, leaving 22 bases between them. This CDR3 is built from 16 residues. Germline loops: CDR1 LNHDA, CDR2 SQIVND (reference sequence). The CDR3 nucleotides are TGTGCCAGTTTGAGCAGATGGGGGGACCCTTACTATGGCTACACCTTC. Its protein product is CASLSRWGDPYYGYTF.

V is TRBV27 and J is TRBJ2-1; D unclear. Germline-derived CDR1 and CDR2 are MNHEY and SMNVEV (reference sequence). The V and J ends lost 4 bases and 3 bases respectively, with 7 bases between them. The CDR3 runs to 13 residues. The CDR3 loop reads CASSYGYYNEQFF. CDR3 coding DNA: TGTGCCAGCAGTTATGGGTACTACAATGAGCAGTTCTTC.

The rearrangement joins TRBV7-2 to TRBJ2-7, with D tentatively TRBD2 (6 bases). The CDR3 length is 13 residues. Trimming removed 1 base at V and 9 bases at J, with 13 bases between. Per germline, CDR1 SGHTA and CDR2 FQGNSA. The CDR3 nucleotides are TGTGCCAGCAGCTTAGGCCCTTCCGGGAGGCAGTACTTC. Protein: CASSLGPSGRQYF.

The V and J genes are TRBV5-6 and TRBJ1-6; possible D gene TRBD1, 5 bases. V was trimmed by 1 base and J by 8 bases, leaving 19 bases between them. The CDR3 length is 17 residues. The V gene's germline CDR1 is SGHDT and CDR2 YYEEEE. The CDR3 region is CASSLSSQAGAYSPLHF. CDR3 coding DNA: TGTGCCAGCAGCTTGTCGTCACAGGCGGGTGCCTATTCACCCCTCCACTTT.

This chain links TRBV3-1 (or the pseudogene TRBV3-2) with TRBJ2-1; D ambiguous. Germline V gene data show CDR1 as LGHDT and CDR2 as YNNKEL (reference sequence). The CDR3 is made up of 11 amino acids. Between the trimmed V and J ends, which lost 6 bases and 1 base, there was a span of 1 base. For the CDR3, the DNA is TGTGCCAGCAGTTCCTACAATGAGCAGTTCTTC. It specifies CASSSYNEQFF.

The chain recombines TRBV5-8 with TRBJ1-3; no definite D call. CDR1 SGHTS and CDR2 YDEGEE come from the germline V gene. This CDR3 is built from 15 residues. V dropped 1 base and J dropped 0 bases, with 8 bases sitting between them. CDR3 region: CASSLNRFSGNTIYF. In DNA, the CDR3 is TGTGCCAGCAGCTTGAACCGTTTCTCTGGAAACACCATATATTTT. The variable domain in full, completed from reference TRBV5-8 and TRBJ1-3, reads EAGVTQSPTHLIKTRGQQATLRCSPISGHTSVYWYQQALGLGLQFLLWYDEGEERNRGNFPPRFSGRQFPNYSSELNVNALELEDSALYLCASSLNRFSGNTIYFGEGSWLTVV.

This clone appeared a few times. CDR3 nucleotides: TGTGCCAGCAGTTACTCCCAGGGTAGGAGCTACACCTTC. Translated, it gives CASSYSQGRSYTF. This chain joins TRBV6-5 and TRBJ1-2; weak D call: TRBD1 (5 bases). Trimming took off 0 bases at V and 9 bases at J, with 11 bases between the two ends. CDR1 is MNHEY, CDR2 SVGAGI, per germline. The CDR3 has 13 residues.

This clone was observed a few times. CDR3 bases: TGTGCCAGCAGCACCGGGACAGGGGGCACTTGGCAGTTCTTC. It specifies CASSTGTGGTWQFF. V gene TRBV6-6 combines with J gene TRBJ2-1, with TRBD1 matching 12 bases. Germline V gives CDR1 MNHNY, CDR2 SVGAGI (reference sequence). CDR3 length equals 14 residues. After removal of 6 bases from V and 12 bases from J, the junction contained 9 bases not matched to a gene.

This chain links TRBV20-1 with TRBJ1-1, with 7 bases lining up with TRBD1. The CDR3 has 11 amino acids. Trimming took 5 bases from V and 7 from J; bases not matched to a gene: 4. Germline V gene sequence: CDR1 DFQATT, CDR2 SNEGSKA (reference sequence). DNA of the CDR3: TGCAGTGCTGTCACAGGGGTTGAAGCTTTCTTT. Its protein is CSAVTGVEAFF.